Listed below are T cell receptor beta chains from one sample, sequenced in a study of cytomegalovirus exposure and HLA in healthy donors. Only in-frame clones appear in the TCRdb table, and some are missing; sequencing was by immunoSEQ multiplex PCR. Of 160,000 or so clones listed, 87% are singletons. Sequencing used PBMCs. Receptors were obtained from a woman in her thirties in good health and CMV-seronegative. Each CDR3 is given with its conserved first and last residue. Fields, in order: J gene, V gene, CDR3 protein.

J gene: TRBJ2-1
V gene: TRBV7-9
CDR3 protein: CASSPGLAGGLSYNEQFF

J gene: TRBJ2-1
V gene: TRBV4-2
CDR3 protein: CASSQDLRGEYHNEQFF

J gene: TRBJ1-6
V gene: TRBV27
CDR3 protein: CASSLIFGNSPLHF

J gene: TRBJ1-4
V gene: TRBV20-1
CDR3 protein: CSATYNEKLFF

J gene: TRBJ1-1
V gene: TRBV7-3
CDR3 protein: CASSLGGDTEAFF

J gene: TRBJ2-1
V gene: TRBV6-9
CDR3 protein: CASSYMRISYNEQFF

J gene: TRBJ2-1
V gene: TRBV4-1
CDR3 protein: CASSQGPTPLDDGGDEQFF

J gene: TRBJ1-1
V gene: TRBV19
CDR3 protein: CASSIGQGWTEAFF

J gene: TRBJ1-1
V gene: TRBV18
CDR3 protein: CASTVDSLNTEAFF

J gene: TRBJ2-4
V gene: TRBV9
CDR3 protein: CASSKGAAGAENIQYF

J gene: TRBJ2-2
V gene: TRBV4-2
CDR3 protein: CASSQFGQGELFF

J gene: TRBJ2-3
V gene: TRBV19
CDR3 protein: CASSTSLAGFSYTQYF

J gene: TRBJ1-5
V gene: TRBV18
CDR3 protein: CASSPSKASGSNQPQHF

J gene: TRBJ2-2
V gene: TRBV5-4
CDR3 protein: CASSFGTSDANTGELFF

J gene: TRBJ1-4
V gene: TRBV5-6
CDR3 protein: CASSSRLQMNEKLFF

J gene: TRBJ2-1
V gene: TRBV14
CDR3 protein: CASSQTGYEQFF

J gene: TRBJ1-2
V gene: TRBV7-9
CDR3 protein: CASIPGDRPSYGYTF

J gene: TRBJ1-1
V gene: TRBV4-1
CDR3 protein: CASRGAGAEAFF

J gene: TRBJ2-1
V gene: TRBV5-6
CDR3 protein: CASSPGYLAEQFF

J gene: TRBJ1-1
V gene: TRBV14
CDR3 protein: CASSRAGTGSMNTEAFF

J gene: TRBJ1-1
V gene: TRBV7-8
CDR3 protein: CASSLNRDPTEAFF

J gene: TRBJ1-1
V gene: TRBV9
CDR3 protein: CASSVTGYTEAFF

J gene: TRBJ1-2
V gene: TRBV19
CDR3 protein: CASSISGGGQANYGYTF

J gene: TRBJ2-5
V gene: TRBV4-1
CDR3 protein: CASSQERAGGRETQYF

J gene: TRBJ2-6
V gene: TRBV6-1
CDR3 protein: CASSERSPGLPGANVLTF

J gene: TRBJ1-5
V gene: TRBV30
CDR3 protein: CAWTGGAGQPQHF

J gene: TRBJ1-3
V gene: TRBV5-1
CDR3 protein: CASSLEGDAGNTIYF

J gene: TRBJ2-5
V gene: TRBV6-6
CDR3 protein: CASSHLAYQETQYF

J gene: TRBJ1-1
V gene: TRBV6-1
CDR3 protein: CASILTRVLTEAFF

J gene: TRBJ1-2
V gene: TRBV5-1
CDR3 protein: CASSSDNNYGYTF

J gene: -
V gene: TRBV5-1
CDR3 protein: CASAEGTGAYEQYF

J gene: TRBJ1-1
V gene: TRBV18
CDR3 protein: CASSPSMNTEAFF

J gene: TRBJ2-2
V gene: TRBV15
CDR3 protein: CATSRETGYFTGELFF

J gene: TRBJ1-2
V gene: TRBV4-1
CDR3 protein: CASSQDVIANYGYTF

J gene: TRBJ2-5
V gene: TRBV11-2
CDR3 protein: CASTRGGTQYF

J gene: TRBJ2-7
V gene: TRBV5-6
CDR3 protein: CASSVLQYGGAPYEQYF

J gene: TRBJ1-4
V gene: TRBV4-1
CDR3 protein: CASSQVGGGAREKLFF

J gene: TRBJ2-1
V gene: TRBV5-1
CDR3 protein: CASSFPGTGIGNEQFF

J gene: TRBJ1-4
V gene: TRBV28
CDR3 protein: CASSPGGEKLFF

J gene: TRBJ1-1
V gene: TRBV29-1
CDR3 protein: CSVANRGRTEAFF

J gene: TRBJ2-1
V gene: TRBV18
CDR3 protein: CASSQGAGNEQFF

J gene: TRBJ2-7
V gene: TRBV4-1
CDR3 protein: CASSQVVQGLPYEQYF

J gene: TRBJ2-5
V gene: TRBV18
CDR3 protein: CASSPHASGGETQYF

J gene: TRBJ1-1
V gene: TRBV5-1
CDR3 protein: CASSSIADSPEAFF

J gene: TRBJ1-4
V gene: TRBV7-2
CDR3 protein: CASSPGQVPNEKLFF

J gene: TRBJ2-4
V gene: TRBV28
CDR3 protein: CASSFLRPGSISSLQYF

J gene: TRBJ2-3
V gene: TRBV19
CDR3 protein: CASSSPTGGTDTQYF

J gene: TRBJ1-5
V gene: TRBV6-5
CDR3 protein: CASSYSIPAGNQPQHF

J gene: TRBJ2-7
V gene: TRBV9
CDR3 protein: CASSRWGQVASYEQYF

J gene: TRBJ2-7
V gene: TRBV5-1
CDR3 protein: CASSLSRAGAFYEQYF

J gene: TRBJ2-7
V gene: TRBV19
CDR3 protein: CASTPTGTYEQYF

J gene: TRBJ2-7
V gene: TRBV6-6
CDR3 protein: CASSYSTARYEQYF

J gene: TRBJ1-2
V gene: TRBV19
CDR3 protein: CASSQLGTGETYGYTF